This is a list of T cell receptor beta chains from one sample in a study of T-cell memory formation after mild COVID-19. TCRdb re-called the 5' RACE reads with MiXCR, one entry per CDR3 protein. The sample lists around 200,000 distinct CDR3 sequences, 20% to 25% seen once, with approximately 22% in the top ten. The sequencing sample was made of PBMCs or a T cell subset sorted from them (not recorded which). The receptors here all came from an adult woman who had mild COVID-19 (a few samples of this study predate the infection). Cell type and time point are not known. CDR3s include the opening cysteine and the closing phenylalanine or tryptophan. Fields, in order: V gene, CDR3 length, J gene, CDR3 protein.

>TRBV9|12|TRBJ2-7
CASSPPGPEQYF
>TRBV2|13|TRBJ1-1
CASSEQGDTEAFF
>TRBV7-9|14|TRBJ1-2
CASSPDSLNYGYTF
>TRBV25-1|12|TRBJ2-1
CASSETFGEQFF
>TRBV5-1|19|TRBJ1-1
CASSLAVWGPSLLPTEAFF
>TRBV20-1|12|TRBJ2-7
CSAREGGVEQYF
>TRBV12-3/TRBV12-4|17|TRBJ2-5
CASSLREGGRGQETQYF
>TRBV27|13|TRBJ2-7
CASSSASTYEQYF
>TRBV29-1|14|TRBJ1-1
CSVGGGQQNTEAFF
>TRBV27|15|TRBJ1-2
CASSLLGTGVYGYTF
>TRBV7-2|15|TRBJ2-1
CASSPGLVLRSEQFF
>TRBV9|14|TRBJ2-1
CASSVGDTYNEQFF
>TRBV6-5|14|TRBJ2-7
CASTHGQGNYEQYF
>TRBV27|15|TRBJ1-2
CASSFRTGGSHGYTF
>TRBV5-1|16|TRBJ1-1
CASSLGWGGQKTEAFF
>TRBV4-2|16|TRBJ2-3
CASSQDQRDYPDTQYF
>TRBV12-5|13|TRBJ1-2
CASGLVAWNGYTF
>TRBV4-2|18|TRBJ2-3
CASSQERAGLASTDTQYF
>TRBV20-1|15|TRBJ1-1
CSARVGGQLNTEAFF
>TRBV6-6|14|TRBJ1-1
CASSYGGGLTEAFF
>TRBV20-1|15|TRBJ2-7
CSARDLAGGLREQYF
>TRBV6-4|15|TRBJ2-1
CASSEGLAGGYEQFF